This TCR beta chain was identified in a study of T cell repertoires in cytomegalovirus infection. Study as a whole: Both CMV infection and a matching HLA type were indicated by public TCR beta signatures.

TCRdb reprocessed the reads via MiXCR and lists one record per CDR3 protein. The repertoire holds more than 35,000 distinct CDR3 sequences, with roughly 54% as singletons. The CDR3 consists of 15 residues. Germline CDR1 reads DFQATT; CDR2 reads SNEGSKA (reference sequence). The V segment lost 0 bases and the J segment 2 bases; nucleotides outside the gene matches: 6. Study results and caveats: CMV-specific HLA-C-restricted TCR beta clonotypes dominated the ex vivo response.

The sample holds one count of this clonotype. Its target is not known. The source is a human donor in good health (CMV status not recorded). Some clones in this sample may be carry-over from other donors' samples. The sequences come from CD8+ T cells from cultured PBMCs, collected from culture after CMV antigen stimulation. This chain joins TRBV20-1 and TRBJ2-7; TRBD1 matches 8 bases. The CDR3 spells CSARDTGQGTYEQYF. DNA for the CDR3: TGCAGTGCTAGAGATACCGGACAGGGTACCTACGAGCAGTACTTC.